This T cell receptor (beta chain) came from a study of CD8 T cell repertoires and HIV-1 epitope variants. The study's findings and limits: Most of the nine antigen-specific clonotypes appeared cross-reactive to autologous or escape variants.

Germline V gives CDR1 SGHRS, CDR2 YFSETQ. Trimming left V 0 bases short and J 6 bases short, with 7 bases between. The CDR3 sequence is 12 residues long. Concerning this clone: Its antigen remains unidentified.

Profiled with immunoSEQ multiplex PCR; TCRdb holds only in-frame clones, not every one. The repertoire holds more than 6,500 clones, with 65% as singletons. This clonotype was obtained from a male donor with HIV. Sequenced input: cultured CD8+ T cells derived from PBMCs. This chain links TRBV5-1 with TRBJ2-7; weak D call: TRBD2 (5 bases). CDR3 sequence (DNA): TGCGCCAGCAGCTTGGAGGACTTCGAGCAGTACTTC. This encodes CASSLEDFEQYF.